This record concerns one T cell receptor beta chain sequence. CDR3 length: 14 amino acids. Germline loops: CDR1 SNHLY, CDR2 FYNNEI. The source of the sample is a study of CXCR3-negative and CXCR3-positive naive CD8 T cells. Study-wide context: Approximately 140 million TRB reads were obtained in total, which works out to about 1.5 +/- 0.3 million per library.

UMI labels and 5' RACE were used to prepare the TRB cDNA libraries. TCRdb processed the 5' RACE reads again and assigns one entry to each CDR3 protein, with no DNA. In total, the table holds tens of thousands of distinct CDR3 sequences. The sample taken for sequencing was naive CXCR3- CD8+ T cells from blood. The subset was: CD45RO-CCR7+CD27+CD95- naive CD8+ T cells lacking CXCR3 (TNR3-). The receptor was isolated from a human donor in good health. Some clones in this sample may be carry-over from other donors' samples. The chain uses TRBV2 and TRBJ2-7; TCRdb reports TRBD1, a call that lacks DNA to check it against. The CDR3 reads CASSESPTRDQKYF.